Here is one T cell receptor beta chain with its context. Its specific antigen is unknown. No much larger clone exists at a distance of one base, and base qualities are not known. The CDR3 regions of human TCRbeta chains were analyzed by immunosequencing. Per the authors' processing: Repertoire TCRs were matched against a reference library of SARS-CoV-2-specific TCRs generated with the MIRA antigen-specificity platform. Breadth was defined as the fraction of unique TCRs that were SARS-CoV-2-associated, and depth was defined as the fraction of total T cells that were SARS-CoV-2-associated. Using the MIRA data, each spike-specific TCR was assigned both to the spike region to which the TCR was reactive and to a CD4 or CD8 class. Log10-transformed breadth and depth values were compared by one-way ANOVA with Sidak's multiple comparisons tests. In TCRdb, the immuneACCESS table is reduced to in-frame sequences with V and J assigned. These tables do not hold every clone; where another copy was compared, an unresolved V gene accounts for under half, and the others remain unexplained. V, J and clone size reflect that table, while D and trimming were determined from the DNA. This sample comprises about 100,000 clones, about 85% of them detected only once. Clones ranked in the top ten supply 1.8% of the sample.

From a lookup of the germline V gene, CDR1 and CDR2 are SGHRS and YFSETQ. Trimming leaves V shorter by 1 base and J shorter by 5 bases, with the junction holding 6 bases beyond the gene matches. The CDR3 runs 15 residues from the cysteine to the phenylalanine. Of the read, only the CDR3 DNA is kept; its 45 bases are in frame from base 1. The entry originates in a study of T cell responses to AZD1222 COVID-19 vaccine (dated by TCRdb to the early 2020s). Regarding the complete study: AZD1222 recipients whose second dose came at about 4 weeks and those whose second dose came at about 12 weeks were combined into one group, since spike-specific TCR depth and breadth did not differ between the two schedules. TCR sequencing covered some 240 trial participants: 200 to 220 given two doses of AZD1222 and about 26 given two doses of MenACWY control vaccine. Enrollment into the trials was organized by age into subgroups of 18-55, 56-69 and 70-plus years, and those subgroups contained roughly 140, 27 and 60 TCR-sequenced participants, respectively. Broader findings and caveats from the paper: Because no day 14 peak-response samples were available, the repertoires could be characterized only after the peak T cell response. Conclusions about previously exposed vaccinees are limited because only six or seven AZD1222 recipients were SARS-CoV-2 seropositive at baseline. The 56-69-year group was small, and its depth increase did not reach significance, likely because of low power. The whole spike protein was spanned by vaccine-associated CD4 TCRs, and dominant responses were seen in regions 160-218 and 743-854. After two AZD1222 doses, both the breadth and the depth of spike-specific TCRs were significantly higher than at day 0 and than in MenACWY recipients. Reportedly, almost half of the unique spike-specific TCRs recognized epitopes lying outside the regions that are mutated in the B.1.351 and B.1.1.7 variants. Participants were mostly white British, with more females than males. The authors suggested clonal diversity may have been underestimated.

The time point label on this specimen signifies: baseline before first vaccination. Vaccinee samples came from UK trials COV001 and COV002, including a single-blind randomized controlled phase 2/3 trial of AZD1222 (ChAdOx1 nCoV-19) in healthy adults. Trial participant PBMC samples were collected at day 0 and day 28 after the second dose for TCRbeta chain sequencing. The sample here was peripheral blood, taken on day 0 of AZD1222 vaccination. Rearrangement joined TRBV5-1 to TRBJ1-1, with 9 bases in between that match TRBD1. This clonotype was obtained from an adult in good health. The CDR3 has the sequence CASSLSGTGSTEAFF. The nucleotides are TGCGCCAGCAGCTTGTCCGGGACAGGGAGTACTGAAGCTTTCTTT.